These T cell receptor beta chains were read from a single sample in a study of T-cell memory formation after mild COVID-19. Each CDR3 protein gets one entry after TCRdb re-called the 5' RACE reads with MiXCR. Of a few hundred thousand distinct CDR3 sequences in the sample, less than 25% are singletons; the top ten hold around 8.4%. The sequenced material came from PBMCs or a T cell subset sorted from them (not recorded which). The receptor source for this set is an adult woman who had mild COVID-19 (a few samples of this study predate the infection). Cell type and time point are not known. The CDR3 runs from the conserved cysteine through the conserved F or W. The D gene is left open where the match is weak. The size entry is marked missing in some rows and otherwise reads once, few, many or a size class.

size	J	D	V	CDR3	DNA
.	TRBJ2-1	.	TRBV25-1	CASSDNRRVFNEQFF	TGTGCCAGCAGTGACAACAGGCGAGTCTTCAATGAGCAGTTCTTC
.	TRBJ2-2	TRBD2	TRBV4-2	CASRTSGGAWNTGELFF	TGTGCCAGCCGGACTAGCGGGGGGGCGTGGAACACCGGGGAGCTGTTTTTT
few	TRBJ1-5	TRBD1	TRBV12-3/TRBV12-4	CASSSDRVNQPQHF	TGTGCCAGCAGTTCGGACAGGGTCAATCAGCCCCAGCATTTT
.	TRBJ2-3	.	TRBV6-6	CASSPTDWDPTDTQYF	TGTGCCAGCAGTCCAACTGATTGGGACCCCACAGATACGCAGTATTTT
.	TRBJ2-5	TRBD2	TRBV7-2	CASSFGTSRFETQYF	TGTGCCAGCAGCTTCGGGACTAGCCGTTTTGAGACCCAGTACTTC
.	TRBJ2-3	.	TRBV20-1	CSAPPRPGSTDTQYF	TGCAGTGCTCCCCCGCGACCGGGATCCACAGATACGCAGTATTTT
few	TRBJ1-1	TRBD1	TRBV25-1	CASSGTRGRATEAFF	TGTGCCAGCAGTGGAACCAGGGGGCGGGCCACTGAAGCTTTCTTT
few	TRBJ2-1	.	TRBV15	CATSSRRNPGEDEQFF	TGTGCCACCAGCTCCCGAAGGAATCCGGGAGAGGATGAGCAGTTCTTC
few	TRBJ1-2	TRBD1	TRBV5-1	CASSPGGQGENGYTF	TGCGCCAGCAGCCCTGGAGGACAGGGGGAAAATGGCTACACCTTC
few	TRBJ2-2	TRBD2	TRBV29-1	CSVEVPSGAGELFF	TGCAGCGTTGAAGTCCCTAGCGGGGCCGGGGAGCTGTTTTTT
many	TRBJ2-1	.	TRBV4-1	CASSQLSYNEQFF	TGCGCCAGCAGCCAACTCTCCTACAATGAGCAGTTCTTC
.	TRBJ2-5	TRBD1	TRBV11-2	CASSLVRNRGQETQYF	TGTGCCAGCAGCTTAGTCAGGAACAGGGGCCAAGAGACCCAGTACTTC
.	TRBJ1-2	.	TRBV27	CASNPVRTDTFYGYTF	TGTGCCAGCAATCCCGTCCGGACGGACACCTTCTATGGCTACACCTTC
.	TRBJ2-1	TRBD1	TRBV7-9	CASSSTGASEQFF	TGTGCCAGCAGCTCTACAGGGGCCAGTGAGCAGTTCTTC
few	TRBJ2-7	.	TRBV7-9	CASSQRSFLPLFYF	TGTGCCAGCAGCCAAAGGTCTTTCCTACCACTCTTCTACTTC
.	TRBJ2-1	.	TRBV4-1	CASSHIPKFTGNYNEQFF	TGCGCCAGCAGCCATATTCCCAAATTTACAGGGAACTACAATGAGCAGTTCTTC
.	TRBJ2-7	.	TRBV6-1	CASRKGLYEQYF	TGTGCCAGCAGGAAAGGTCTCTACGAGCAGTACTTC
.	TRBJ2-5	.	TRBV24-1	CATSDPLDSKETQYF	TGTGCCACCAGTGATCCATTGGACAGTAAAGAGACCCAGTACTTC
.	TRBJ2-3	.	TRBV5-1	CASSLNGGIDTQYF	TGCGCCAGCAGCCTGAATGGGGGGATAGATACGCAGTATTTT
few	TRBJ2-7	.	TRBV9	CASSGPPSDEQYF	TGTGCCAGCAGCGGCCCACCGTCAGACGAGCAGTACTTC
few	TRBJ2-1	.	TRBV30	CAWKEGPYNEQFF	TGTGCCTGGAAGGAGGGTCCCTACAATGAGCAGTTCTTC
.	TRBJ2-5	.	TRBV11-2	CASSLAHGTQYF	TGTGCCAGCAGCTTAGCCCATGGGACCCAGTACTTC
.	TRBJ2-1	.	TRBV11-2	CASSAERTAYNEQFF	TGTGCCAGCAGCGCCGAAAGGACAGCCTACAATGAGCAGTTCTTC
few	TRBJ1-1	.	TRBV6-1	CASRGGRYTEAFF	TGTGCCAGCAGGGGCGGACGGTACACTGAAGCTTTCTTT
few	TRBJ2-7	TRBD2	TRBV4-1	CASSQDGLGLYEQYF	TGCGCCAGCAGCCAGGATGGACTAGGTCTCTACGAGCAGTACTTC
few	TRBJ2-5	TRBD1	TRBV4-3	CASSFQGAETQYF	TGCGCCAGCAGTTTTCAGGGGGCAGAGACCCAGTACTTC
.	TRBJ2-7	.	TRBV6-2/TRBV6-3	CASSYGGFYEQYF	TGTGCCAGCAGTTACGGAGGATTCTACGAGCAGTACTTC
.	TRBJ1-1	TRBD1	TRBV28	CASSYLLGTGFSSGTEAFF	TGTGCCAGCAGTTACTTACTCGGGACAGGATTTTCTTCCGGGACTGAAGCTTTCTTT
once	TRBJ2-3	.	TRBV20-1	CSARELAGDTDTQYF	TGCAGTGCTAGAGAGCTAGCTGGGGACACAGATACGCAGTATTTT
many	TRBJ2-3	.	TRBV7-9	CASSWDSSYTDTQYF	TGTGCCAGCAGTTGGGACTCCAGCTACACAGATACGCAGTATTTT
many	TRBJ2-1	TRBD2	TRBV14	CASSQWGLAGINEQFF	TGTGCCAGCAGCCAATGGGGACTAGCGGGAATAAATGAGCAGTTCTTC
.	TRBJ1-1	.	TRBV2	CASSAGTPQAFF	TGTGCCAGCAGTGCCGGGACCCCTCAGGCTTTCTTT
few	TRBJ2-3	TRBD2	TRBV5-4	CASRLAGGTTDTQYF	TGTGCCAGCAGATTAGCGGGGGGTACTACAGATACGCAGTATTTT
.	TRBJ2-7	.	TRBV9	CASSKHDSYEQYF	TGTGCCAGCAGCAAGCATGACTCCTACGAGCAGTACTTC